A single sample is the source of the 28 T cell receptor beta chains below, sequenced in a study of T-cell reconstitution after alpha-beta-depleted transplantation in children (dated by TCRdb to the mid-2010s). The library was prepared using PCR. These reads were obtained on an Illumina HiSeq 2500. To normalize quantification of the TCRbeta repertoire, the TCR libraries were built with molecular barcoding that relied on unique molecular identifiers. TCRdb reran the public reads through fastp at Q25 and MiXCR, keeping productive beta chains. Duplicate CDR3 protein sequences are folded into a single record with the most common DNA and genes. The sample data list about 640,000 distinct CDR3 sequences, and 13% of these were observed just once. In total, the top ten clones hold 2% to 2.5% of the sample. Sample treatment or condition, as interpreted from the label and publication: allogeneic hematopoietic cell transplantation with graft depleted of TCRalphabeta T cells and CD19 B cells.

The input for sequencing was PBMCs, mostly from graft donor cells, taken 360 days after TCRalphabeta/CD19-depleted stem cell transplant. These receptors were obtained from a male patient under 18 who had a stem cell transplant for acute myeloid leukemia, so the T cells may come from the graft donor.

The chain couples TRBV20-1 to TRBJ2-3, with D possibly TRBD1 on 5 matching bases. Trimming removed 4 bases from V and 1 base from J, with 15 bases in between. The germline CDR1 and CDR2 sequences are DFQATT and SNEGSKA (reference sequence). The CDR3 is made up of 15 amino acids. Here the CDR3 DNA reads TGCAGTGCTAATTCAGGGAATCATCGCACAGATACGCAGTATTTT. Its translation is CSANSGNHRTDTQYF.

This chain connects TRBV10-3 to TRBJ2-2; 7 positions agree with TRBD1. Losses at the gene ends were 7 bases for V and 7 bases for J; bases not matched to a gene: 12. Germline lookup yields CDR1 ENHRY and CDR2 SYGVKD. The CDR3 has 15 amino acids. CDR3 sequence: CAITTGVFDNGELFF. In nucleotides, the CDR3 is TGTGCCATCACAACAGGGGTCTTTGATAACGGGGAGCTGTTTTTT.

The sample holds a few counts of this clonotype. The V gene is TRBV29-1, the J gene TRBJ2-1, with D maybe TRBD2 (6 bases). Germline V CDR1 and CDR2: SQVTM, ANQGSEA. This CDR3 comprises 11 residues. The V and J ends lost 8 bases and 7 bases respectively, with 12 bases between them. CDR3 in DNA: TGCAGCCTAGGAGGGACGAATGAGCAGTTCTTC. It is translated as CSLGGTNEQFF.

This chain connects TRBV24-1 to TRBJ2-1; 8 bases match TRBD2. With V trimmed by 2 bases and J by 6 bases, 11 bases remained unmatched. This CDR3 has 17 amino acids. CDR1 KGHDR and CDR2 SFDVKD come from the germline V gene. CDR3 protein: CATSDSGTSRIRNEQFF. As DNA, the CDR3 is TGTGCCACCAGTGATTCGGGGACTAGTCGTATTCGCAATGAGCAGTTCTTC.

The chain has TRBV15 and TRBJ2-7, with TRBD2 matching 11 bases. Germline trimming cut 0 bases from V and 3 bases from J; bases unmatched to any gene: 16. Germline lookup yields CDR1 LNHNV and CDR2 YYDKDF (reference sequence). CDR3 length: 20 amino acids. DNA of the CDR3: TGTGCCACCAGCAGAGACTCTTTAGCGGGAGGGCCCTCGGAATACTACGAGCAGTACTTC. Protein product: CATSRDSLAGGPSEYYEQYF.

The chain employs TRBV6-1 and TRBJ2-2; 7 bases align to TRBD2. This CDR3 region has 14 residues. Trimming at V came to 6 bases and at J to 5 bases, leaving 6 bases not matched to a gene. Germline values: CDR1 MNHNS, CDR2 SASEGT. The CDR3 DNA sequence: TGTGCCAGCAGGCTGGGACTACCGACCGGGGAGCTGTTTTTT. This gives the protein CASRLGLPTGELFF.

The chain joins TRBV6-2 or TRBV6-3 to TRBJ2-1; D might be TRBD2 (7 bases). V lost 7 bases, J lost 10 bases, and 17 bases lay in between. The CDR3 runs 13 residues. The germline V gene encodes CDR1 MNHEY and CDR2 SVGEGT. CDR3 in DNA: TGTGCCAGCACTCTCACGGGGGGCCCAGAGCAGTTCTTC. It translates to CASTLTGGPEQFF.

V is TRBV12-3 or TRBV12-4 and J is TRBJ2-3; D might be TRBD1 (7 bases). CDR3 length: 16 amino acids. The germline V and J ends were trimmed by 2 bases and 8 bases, with 20 bases remaining between them. The CDR3 region has the DNA TGTGCCAGCAGTTTAACCCTGGGCAGGGGGGCAGGTACGCAGTATTTT. It translates to CASSLTLGRGAGTQYF.

This chain links TRBV19 with TRBJ2-7; D may be TRBD1 or TRBD2 (5 bases each). Trimming left V 4 bases short and J 7 bases short, with 11 bases between. Germline-derived CDR1 and CDR2 are LNHDA and SQIVND (reference sequence). The CDR3 extends over 12 amino acids. For the CDR3, the DNA is TGTGCCAGTAGTAGGGACCCTGGGGAGCAGTACTTC. Translation gives CASSRDPGEQYF.

This clonotype was counted only a few times. The genes are TRBV5-4 and TRBJ2-1, with TRBD1 matching 7 bases. The V and J ends lost 3 bases and 4 bases, in that order; junction bases with no gene match: 7. This CDR3 has 15 residues. In germline, CDR1 is SGHNT, CDR2 YYREEE (reference sequence). DNA of the CDR3: TGTGCCAGCAGCTCTACCCGGGACAGTTACAATGAGCAGTTCTTC. Residues: CASSSTRDSYNEQFF.

This clonotype occurred many times. This chain connects TRBV29-1 to TRBJ2-7, with D unclear. V was pared by 3 bases and J by 0 bases, with 3 bases between. This CDR3 contains 11 residues. Germline assignment: CDR1 SQVTM and CDR2 ANQGSEA. CDR3 loop: CSVDSSYEQYF. The CDR3 DNA reads as TGCAGCGTTGACAGCTCCTACGAGCAGTACTTC.

This rearrangement joins TRBV20-1 to TRBJ2-7, with TRBD1 matching over 7 bases. Looked up from germline, CDR1 is DFQATT and CDR2 is SNEGSKA (reference sequence). The V segment lost 5 bases and the J segment 0 bases; nucleotides outside the gene matches: 10. The length of the CDR3 is 15 residues. The CDR3 sequence: CSAPKGAGISYEQYF. CDR3 DNA sequence: TGCAGTGCTCCAAAGGGGGCAGGGATCTCCTACGAGCAGTACTTC.

This clonotype was seen many times. The chain has TRBV20-1 and TRBJ2-5; D is uncertain. The germline V gene encodes CDR1 DFQATT and CDR2 SNEGSKA (reference sequence). CDR3 size: 11 residues. This CDR3 is CTALYQETQYF. The CDR3, as DNA: TGCACCGCCCTGTACCAAGAGACCCAGTACTTC.

This clonotype was detected only a few times. The chain carries TRBV20-1 and TRBJ2-3; 7 bases fit TRBD2. V gave up 0 bases and J gave up 3 bases; unmatched junction bases: 6. The germline gives CDR1 DFQATT, CDR2 SNEGSKA (reference sequence). The CDR3 loop spans 15 amino acids. CDR3 protein: CSARDPGRATDTQYF. DNA for the CDR3: TGCAGTGCTAGAGATCCGGGGAGGGCGACAGATACGCAGTATTTT.

This clonotype has a handful of counts. This chain links TRBV24-1 with TRBJ1-5; maybe TRBD1 (5 bases). The CDR3 consists of 9 residues. Germline V CDR1 and CDR2: KGHDR, SFDVKD. CDR3 in DNA: TGTAATCGGACATACTACCAGCATTTT. Translating it yields CNRTYYQHF.

CDR3 sequence (DNA): TGCGCCAGCAGCTTGGGAGCGGTCAAAAACATTCAGTACTTC. Translating it yields CASSLGAVKNIQYF. This chain uses TRBV5-1 with TRBJ2-4; possible D gene TRBD2, 5 bases. Between the trimmed V and J ends, which lost 0 bases and 3 bases, there was a span of 7 bases. The CDR3 length is 14 residues. Germline CDR1 SGHRS, CDR2 YFSETQ.

The chain is built from TRBV23-1 and TRBJ2-7; no clear D gene. TRBV23-1 is marked as an open reading frame, function uncertain. The CDR3 has 12 residues. The germline V and J ends were trimmed by 1 base and 5 bases, with 6 bases remaining between them. The CDR3 DNA is TGCGCCAGCAGTCAATTGGCGGACGAGCAGTACGTC. This translates into CASSQLADEQYV.

The gene calls are TRBV6-2 or TRBV6-3 and TRBJ1-1; D is uncertain. CDR1 and CDR2 from the germline V gene are MNHEY and SVGEGT. V shed 0 bases and J shed 2 bases, with 13 bases lying between them. This CDR3 spans 16 amino acids. CDR3 bases: TGTGCCAGCAGTTACTCGATCGGGGTCCAAAACACTGAAGCTTTCTTT. Translation gives CASSYSIGVQNTEAFF.

The chain uses TRBV29-1 and TRBJ2-5; maybe TRBD2 (5 bases). The CDR3 length is 14 residues. Germline V gene lookup returns CDR1 SQVTM and CDR2 ANQGSEA. V was shortened by 0 bases and J by 5 bases, with 13 bases between the two germline ends. The CDR3 spells CSVEDQRGMETQYF. Written as DNA, the CDR3 is TGCAGCGTTGAAGATCAGCGAGGGATGGAGACCCAGTACTTC.

This clonotype was counted ten times or more. The J gene is TRBJ2-7, the V gene TRBV9; D remains unclear. V gave up 2 bases and J gave up 3 bases, with 9 bases separating them. This CDR3 has 13 amino acids. Germline V gene sequence: CDR1 SGDLS, CDR2 YYNGEE. The CDR3 sequence: CASSVAPHYEQYF. DNA of the CDR3: TGTGCCAGCAGCGTCGCCCCCCACTACGAGCAGTACTTC.

This clonotype was counted a few times. V is TRBV18 and J is TRBJ2-7; D tentatively reads TRBD1 or TRBD2 (7 bases each). The CDR3 length is 15 residues. Germline V gene sequence: CDR1 KGHSH, CDR2 LQKENI. V lost 3 bases, J lost 2 bases, and 14 bases lay in between. The CDR3: CASSPQGGTPYEQYF. CDR3 in DNA: TGTGCCAGCTCACCCCAGGGGGGGACCCCCTACGAGCAGTACTTC.

This chain connects TRBV4-3 to TRBJ2-5; 8 bases align to TRBD1. In germline, CDR1 is LGHNA, CDR2 YSLEER. The trim removed 5 bases at V and 5 bases at J, leaving 16 bases unmatched. This CDR3 spans 17 amino acids. The CDR3 DNA sequence: TGCGCCAGCAGCATTCGACTCCGGACAGGGCTAGGGGAGACCCAGTACTTC. Translation: CASSIRLRTGLGETQYF.

The V and J genes are TRBV6-2 or TRBV6-3 and TRBJ2-7; maybe TRBD2 (6 bases). V was cut by 6 bases and J by 6 bases, with 12 bases left in between. The CDR3 runs 12 residues. Germline CDR1 and CDR2: MNHEY and SVGEGT. The CDR3 DNA reads as TGTGCCAGCAGCAACCTAGCGATCGAGCAGTACTTC. As protein: CASSNLAIEQYF.

In this sample, this clonotype turned up a few times. The gene calls are TRBV9 and TRBJ2-2; TRBD2 matches at 14 bases. This CDR3 contains 18 residues. The J segment lost 7 bases and the V segment lost 4 bases, leaving 12 bases of the junction unmatched. Looked up from germline, CDR1 is SGDLS and CDR2 is YYNGEE. CDR3 nucleotides: TGTGCCAGCAGCCCCCGACTAGCGGGAGGGCAAGTGGTCGGGGAGCTGTTTTTT. Translated: CASSPRLAGGQVVGELFF.

This clonotype appeared a few times. The rearrangement joins TRBV5-8 to TRBJ1-5, with 9 bases identical to TRBD1. Looked up from germline, CDR1 is SGHTS and CDR2 is YDEGEE. With V trimmed by 3 bases and J by 3 bases, 4 bases remained unmatched. The CDR3 extends over 15 amino acids. The CDR3 reads CASSSGTGFNQPQHF. DNA for the CDR3: TGTGCCAGCAGCTCCGGGACAGGGTTCAATCAGCCCCAGCATTTT.

For this clonotype: At one of its ends the junction is not consistent with the germline gene, which may arise from a read error. The chain is built from TRBV5-1 and TRBJ2-2, with 10 bases fitting TRBD2. The CDR3 contains 15 residues. Per germline, CDR1 SGHRS and CDR2 YFSETQ. CDR3 region: CASISTSGNTWELFF. The CDR3 region has the DNA TGCGCCAGCATCTCCACTAGCGGGAACACCTGGGAGCTGTTTTTT.

This clonotype was counted a few times. V and J are TRBV10-3 and TRBJ2-7; D may be TRBD1 (6 bases). The CDR3 consists of 13 residues. V was clipped by 4 bases and J by 0 bases, with 7 bases between them. The germline gives CDR1 ENHRY, CDR2 SYGVKD. The CDR3 loop reads CAISGRGSYEQYF. The CDR3 nucleotides read TGTGCCATCAGTGGCAGGGGCTCCTACGAGCAGTACTTC.

This clonotype was seen more than once but under ten times. This chain's CDR3 is CATSTIAGGPSYNEQFF. The CDR3 region has the DNA TGTGCCACCAGCACAATAGCGGGAGGGCCTTCCTACAATGAGCAGTTCTTC. This rearrangement joins TRBV15 to TRBJ2-1; 11 nucleotides line up with TRBD2. J lost 1 base, V lost 4 bases, and 6 bases had no gene match. The CDR3 spans 17 residues. Germline V gene sequence: CDR1 LNHNV, CDR2 YYDKDF (reference sequence).